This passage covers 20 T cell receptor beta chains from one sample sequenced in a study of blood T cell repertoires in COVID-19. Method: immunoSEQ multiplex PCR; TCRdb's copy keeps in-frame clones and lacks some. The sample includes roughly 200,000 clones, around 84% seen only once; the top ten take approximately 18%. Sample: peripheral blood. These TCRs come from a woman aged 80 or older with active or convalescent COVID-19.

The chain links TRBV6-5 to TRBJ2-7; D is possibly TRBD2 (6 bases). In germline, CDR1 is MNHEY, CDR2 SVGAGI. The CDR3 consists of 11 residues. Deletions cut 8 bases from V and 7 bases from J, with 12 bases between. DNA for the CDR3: TGTGCCAGCCGGGGGAGGTTTGAGCAGTACTTC. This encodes CASRGRFEQYF.

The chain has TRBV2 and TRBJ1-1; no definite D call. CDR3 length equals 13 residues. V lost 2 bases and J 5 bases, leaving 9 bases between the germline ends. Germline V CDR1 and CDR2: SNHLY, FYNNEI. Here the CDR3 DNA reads TGTGCCAGCAGTGAACAAGGAGGAACTGAAGCTTTCTTT. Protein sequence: CASSEQGGTEAFF. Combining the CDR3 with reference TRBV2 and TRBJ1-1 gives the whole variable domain EPEVTQTPSHQVTQMGQEVILRCVPISNHLYFYWYRQILGQKVEFLVSFYNNEISEKSEIFDDQFSVERPDGSNFTLKIRSTKLEDSAMYFCASSEQGGTEAFFGQGTRLTVV.

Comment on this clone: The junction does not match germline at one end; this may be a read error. The CDR3 here is CASSQKGGAHSF. The CDR3 DNA reads TGTGCCAGCAGTCAAAAGGGTGGGGCACATAGTTTT. The chain uses TRBV6-6 and TRBJ1-3; possibly TRBD1 for D (5 bases). Looked up from germline, CDR1 is MNHNY and CDR2 is SVGAGI (reference sequence). This CDR3 has 12 residues.

The CDR3 bases are TGCGCCAGCAGCCAACCGGACAGGGGGACCGGGGAGCTGTTTTTT. Amino acids: CASSQPDRGTGELFF. This chain joins TRBV5-1 and TRBJ2-2; TRBD1 agrees at 10 bases. Trimming removed 4 bases from V and 5 bases from J; junction bases left unmatched: 5. Germline V lookup: CDR1 SGHRS, CDR2 YFSETQ. The CDR3 has 15 residues.

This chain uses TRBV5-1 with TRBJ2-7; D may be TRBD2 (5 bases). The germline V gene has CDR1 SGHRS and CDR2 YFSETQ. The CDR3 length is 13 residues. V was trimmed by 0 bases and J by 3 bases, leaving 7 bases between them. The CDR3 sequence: CASSLDGVYEQYF. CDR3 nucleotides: TGCGCCAGCAGCTTGGACGGGGTCTACGAGCAGTACTTC.

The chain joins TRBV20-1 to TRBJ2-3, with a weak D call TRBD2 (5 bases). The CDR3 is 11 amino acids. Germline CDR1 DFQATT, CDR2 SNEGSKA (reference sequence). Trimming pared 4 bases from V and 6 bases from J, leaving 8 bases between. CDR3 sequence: CSATERDTQYF. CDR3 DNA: TGCAGTGCTACCGAGCGGGATACGCAGTATTTT.

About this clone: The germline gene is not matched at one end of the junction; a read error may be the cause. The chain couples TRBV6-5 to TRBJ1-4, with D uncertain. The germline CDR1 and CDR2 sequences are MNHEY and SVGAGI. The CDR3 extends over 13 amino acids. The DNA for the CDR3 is TGTGCCAGCAGTGACTCGCGGAGTGAAAAACTGTTTTTT. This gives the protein CASSDSRSEKLFF.

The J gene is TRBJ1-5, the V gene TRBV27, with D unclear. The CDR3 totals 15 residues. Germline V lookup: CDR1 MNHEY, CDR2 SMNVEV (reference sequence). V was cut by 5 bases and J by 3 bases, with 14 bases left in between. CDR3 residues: CASSPLSLDNQPQHF. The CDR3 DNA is TGTGCCAGCAGTCCATTATCTTTAGACAATCAGCCCCAGCATTTT.

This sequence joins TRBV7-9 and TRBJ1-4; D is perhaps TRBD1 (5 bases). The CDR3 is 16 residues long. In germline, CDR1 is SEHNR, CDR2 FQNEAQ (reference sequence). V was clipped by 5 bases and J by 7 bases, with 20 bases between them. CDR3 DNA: TGTGCCAGCAGCCCCCGGGATTCCTTCGGGGGTGAAAAACTGTTTTTT. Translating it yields CASSPRDSFGGEKLFF.

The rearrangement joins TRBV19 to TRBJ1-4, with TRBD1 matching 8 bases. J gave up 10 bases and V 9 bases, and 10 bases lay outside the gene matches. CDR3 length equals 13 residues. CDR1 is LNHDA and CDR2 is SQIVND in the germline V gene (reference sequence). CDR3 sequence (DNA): TGTGCCAGCAATACGCTTGACAGGGGAAAACTGTTTTTT. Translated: CASNTLDRGKLFF. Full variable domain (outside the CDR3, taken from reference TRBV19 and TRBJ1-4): DGGITQSPKYLFRKEGQNVTLSCEQNLNHDAMYWYRQDPGQGLRLIYYSQIVNDFQKGDIAEGYSVSREKKESFPLTVTSAQKNPTAFYLCASNTLDRGKLFFGSGTQLSVL.

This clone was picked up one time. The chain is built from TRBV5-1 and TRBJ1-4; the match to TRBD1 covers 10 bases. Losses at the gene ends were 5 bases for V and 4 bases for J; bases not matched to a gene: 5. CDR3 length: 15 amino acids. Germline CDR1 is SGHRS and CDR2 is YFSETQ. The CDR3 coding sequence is TGCGCCAGCAGGCCCGGGACAGGGGTTAATGAAAAACTGTTTTTT. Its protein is CASRPGTGVNEKLFF.

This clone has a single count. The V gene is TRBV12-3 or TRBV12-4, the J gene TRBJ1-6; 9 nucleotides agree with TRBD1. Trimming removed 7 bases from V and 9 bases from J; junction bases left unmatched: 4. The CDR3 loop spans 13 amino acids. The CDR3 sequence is CASTDRGFSPLHF. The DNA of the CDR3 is TGTGCCAGCACAGACAGGGGGTTTTCACCCCTCCACTTT.

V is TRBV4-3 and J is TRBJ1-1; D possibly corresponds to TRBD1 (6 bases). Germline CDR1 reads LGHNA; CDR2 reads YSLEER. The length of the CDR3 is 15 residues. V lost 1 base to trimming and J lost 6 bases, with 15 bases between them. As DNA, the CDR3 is TGCGCCAGCAGCCAAGGTGGGGGCCAGATGGCTGAAGCTTTCTTT. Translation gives CASSQGGGQMAEAFF.

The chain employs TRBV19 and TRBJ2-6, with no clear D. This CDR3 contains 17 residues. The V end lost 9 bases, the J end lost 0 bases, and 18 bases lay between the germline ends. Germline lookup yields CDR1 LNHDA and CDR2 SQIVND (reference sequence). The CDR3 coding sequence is TGTGCCAGCCAGTATCGGTACAGAAGCTCTGGGGCCAACGTCCTGACTTTC. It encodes CASQYRYRSSGANVLTF.

The CDR3 region has the DNA TGTGCCAGCAGCATCACTAGCGGAGGCACAGATACGCAGTATTTT. It codes for CASSITSGGTDTQYF. The V and J genes are TRBV9 and TRBJ2-3; the match to TRBD2 covers 8 bases. In germline, CDR1 is SGDLS, CDR2 YYNGEE. The V and J ends lost 4 bases and 1 base, in that order; junction bases with no gene match: 5. The CDR3 consists of 15 residues.

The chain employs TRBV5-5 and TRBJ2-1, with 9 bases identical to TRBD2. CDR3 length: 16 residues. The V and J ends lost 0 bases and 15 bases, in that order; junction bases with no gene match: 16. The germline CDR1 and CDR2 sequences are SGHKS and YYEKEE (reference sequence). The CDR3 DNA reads TGTGCCAGCAGCTTGGCCGTTGGCTTAGCGGGGGTATCCGGGTTCTTC. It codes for CASSLAVGLAGVSGFF. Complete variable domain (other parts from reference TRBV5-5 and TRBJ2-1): DAGVTQSPTHLIKTRGQQVTLRCSPISGHKSVSWYQQVLGQGPQFIFQYYEKEERGRGNFPDRFSARQFPNYSSELNVNALLLGDSALYLCASSLAVGLAGVSGFFGPGTRLTVL.

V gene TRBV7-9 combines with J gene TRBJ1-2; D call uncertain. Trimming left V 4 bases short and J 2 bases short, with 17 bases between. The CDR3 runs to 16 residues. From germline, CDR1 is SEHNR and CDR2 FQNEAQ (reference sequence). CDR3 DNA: TGTGCCAGCAGCTCCCTCCAGCGGGGTAGAAACTATGGCTACACCTTC. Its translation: CASSSLQRGRNYGYTF. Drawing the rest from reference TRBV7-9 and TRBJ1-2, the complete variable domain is DTGVSQNPRHKITKRGQNVTFRCDPISEHNRLYWYRQTLGQGPEFLTYFQNEAQLEKSRLLSDRFSAERPKGSFSTLEIQRTEQGDSAMYLCASSSLQRGRNYGYTFGSGTRLTVV.

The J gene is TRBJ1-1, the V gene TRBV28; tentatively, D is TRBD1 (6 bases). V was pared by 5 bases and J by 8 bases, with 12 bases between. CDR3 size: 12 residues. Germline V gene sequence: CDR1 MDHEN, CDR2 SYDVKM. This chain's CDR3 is CASSMDSVEAFF. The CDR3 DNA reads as TGTGCCAGCAGTATGGACAGCGTCGAAGCTTTCTTT. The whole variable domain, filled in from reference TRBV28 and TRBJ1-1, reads DVKVTQSSRYLVKRTGEKVFLECVQDMDHENMFWYRQDPGLGLRLIYFSYDVKMKEKGDIPEGYSVSREKKERFSLILESASTNQTSMYLCASSMDSVEAFFGQGTRLTVV.

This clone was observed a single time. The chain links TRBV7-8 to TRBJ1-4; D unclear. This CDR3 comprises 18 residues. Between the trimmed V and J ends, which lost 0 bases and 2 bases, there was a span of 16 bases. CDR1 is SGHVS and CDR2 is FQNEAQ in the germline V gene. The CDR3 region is CASSLAPRRSVTNEKLFF. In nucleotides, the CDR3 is TGTGCCAGCAGCTTAGCGCCGAGGCGATCCGTTACTAATGAAAAACTGTTTTTT. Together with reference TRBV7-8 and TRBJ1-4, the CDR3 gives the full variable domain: GAGVSQSPRYKVAKRGQDVALRCDPISGHVSLFWYQQALGQGPEFLTYFQNEAQLDKSGLPSDRFFAERPEGSVSTLKIQRTQQEDSAVYLCASSLAPRRSVTNEKLFFGSGTQLSVL.

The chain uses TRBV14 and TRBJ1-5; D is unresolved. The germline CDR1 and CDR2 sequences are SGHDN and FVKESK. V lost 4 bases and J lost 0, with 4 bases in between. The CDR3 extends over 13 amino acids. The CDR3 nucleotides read TGTGCCAGCAGCCCCAGTAGCAATCAGCCCCAGCATTTT. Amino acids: CASSPSSNQPQHF.